The 28 T cell receptor beta chains listed next were all sequenced from one sample in a study of blood T cell repertoires in COVID-19. The protocol was immunoSEQ multiplex PCR, while the TCRdb copy is restricted to in-frame clones and leaves out a portion. Of 200,000 to 250,000 clones in the sample, 65% to 90% are singletons; the top ten hold 6% to 9.5%. The sequenced sample consisted of peripheral blood. The receptors originated from a woman in her 50s with acute or convalescent COVID-19.

This clone was counted between two and nine times. The chain joins TRBV19 to TRBJ1-4; 8 bases map to TRBD1. Germline CDR1 LNHDA, CDR2 SQIVND (reference sequence). The ends lost 8 bases at V and 8 bases at J; junction bases unmatched: 7. This CDR3 contains 13 residues. DNA of the CDR3: TGTGCCAGTTCAGGGGGCGCAAGAGAAAAACTGTTTTTT. Protein sequence: CASSGGAREKLFF.

This clone is a singleton in its sample. The gene calls are TRBV7-9 and TRBJ2-2, with a tentative D call TRBD2 (7 bases). CDR1 and CDR2 (germline): SEHNR, FQNEAQ (reference sequence). Deletions cut 4 bases from V and 4 bases from J, with 16 bases between. CDR3 length: 16 amino acids. CDR3 loop: CASSSPGGRVTGELFF. CDR3 nucleotides: TGTGCCAGCAGCTCGCCGGGGGGCCGCGTCACCGGGGAGCTGTTTTTT.

The chain recombines TRBV6-5 with TRBJ1-2; 7 bases are a match to TRBD1. Trimming at V came to 2 bases and at J to 8 bases, leaving 5 bases not matched to a gene. The CDR3 is 13 amino acids. The germline CDR1 and CDR2 sequences are MNHEY and SVGAGI. CDR3 sequence reads: CASSYQQGNGYTF. The CDR3 coding sequence is TGTGCCAGCAGTTACCAACAGGGGAACGGCTACACCTTC.

CDR3 sequence reads: CAISGPSDYEQYF. The CDR3 nucleotides read TGTGCCATCAGTGGCCCTAGCGACTACGAGCAGTACTTC. The J gene is TRBJ2-7, the V gene TRBV10-3; D is possibly TRBD2 (6 bases). V was clipped by 4 bases and J by 3 bases, with 10 bases between them. Germline V CDR1 and CDR2: ENHRY, SYGVKD. The CDR3 covers 13 residues.

The chain combines TRBV5-1 with TRBJ2-7; no clear D. The CDR3 covers 11 residues. From germline, CDR1 is SGHRS and CDR2 YFSETQ. Trimming took off 0 bases at V and 5 bases at J, with 3 bases between the two ends. The CDR3, as DNA: TGCGCCAGCAGCTTGGAGCACGAGCAGTACTTC. Protein sequence: CASSLEHEQYF.

The rearrangement joins TRBV20-1 to TRBJ1-4; a possible D gene is TRBD1 (5 bases). CDR3 length equals 12 residues. Germline CDR1 is DFQATT and CDR2 is SNEGSKA (reference sequence). The V end lost 3 bases, the J end lost 8 bases, and 10 bases lay between the germline ends. CDR3 coding DNA: TGCAGTGCTAGTTTTCAGGGAGAAAAACTGTTTTTT. Amino acid sequence: CSASFQGEKLFF.

This clone was picked up one time. The chain carries TRBV28 and TRBJ1-6, with 9 bases matching TRBD1. Germline V CDR1 and CDR2: MDHEN, SYDVKM. V was pared by 8 bases and J by 7 bases, with 3 bases of the junction left unmatched. This CDR3 has 13 residues. The CDR3 nucleotides read TGTGCCAGCTCGGGACAGGGAAATTCACCCCTCCACTTT. Its translation: CASSGQGNSPLHF.

This chain links TRBV19 with TRBJ2-1, with 11 bases fitting TRBD2. The CDR3 has 17 residues. CDR1 and CDR2 (germline): LNHDA, SQIVND (reference sequence). J lost 4 bases, V lost 6 bases, and 11 bases had no gene match. The chain's CDR3 is CASSTSIAGGPYNEQFF. For the CDR3, the DNA is TGTGCCAGTAGCACCTCGATAGCGGGGGGGCCTTACAATGAGCAGTTCTTC. The whole variable domain, filled in from reference TRBV19 and TRBJ2-1, reads DGGITQSPKYLFRKEGQNVTLSCEQNLNHDAMYWYRQDPGQGLRLIYYSQIVNDFQKGDIAEGYSVSREKKESFPLTVTSAQKNPTAFYLCASSTSIAGGPYNEQFFGPGTRLTVL.

This chain connects TRBV29-1 to TRBJ2-7, with TRBD1 matching 8 bases. In germline, CDR1 is SQVTM, CDR2 ANQGSEA. The CDR3 has 13 amino acids. V shed 3 bases, J shed 6 bases, and the junction held 7 bases outside the gene matches. CDR3 amino acids: CSVEGAGGAEQYF. The CDR3 DNA follows: TGCAGCGTTGAGGGGGCAGGGGGCGCCGAGCAGTACTTC.

The V and J genes are TRBV6-5 and TRBJ1-6; unclear D gene. CDR1 is MNHEY and CDR2 is SVGAGI in the germline V gene. The CDR3 consists of 16 residues. V was trimmed by 4 bases and J by 5 bases, leaving 15 bases between them. The CDR3 nucleotides read TGTGCCAGCAGTTCTTCCCCGGGGTTGAATAATTCACCCCTCCACTTT. Protein: CASSSSPGLNNSPLHF.

This clone was seen a single time. The V call is TRBV9, the J call TRBJ2-2; 8 nucleotides agree with TRBD2. Germline V gene data show CDR1 as SGDLS and CDR2 as YYNGEE. CDR3 size: 16 residues. Trimming took 0 bases from V and 7 from J; bases not matched to a gene: 8. DNA for the CDR3: TGTGCCAGCAGCGTAGGGAACCGGGCGGGGGGCGGGGAGCTGTTTTTT. Its protein product is CASSVGNRAGGGELFF.

The chain couples TRBV14 to TRBJ2-1; 12 bases agree with TRBD2. Unmatched junction bases numbered 12, after V lost 3 bases and J lost 3 bases. Germline V gene sequence: CDR1 SGHDN, CDR2 FVKESK. The CDR3 extends over 19 amino acids. The DNA of the CDR3 is TGTGCCAGCAGCCACTTTACGACTAGCGGGAGATGGTTCTACAATGAGCAGTTCTTC. It encodes CASSHFTTSGRWFYNEQFF.

The chain links TRBV30 to TRBJ1-6; D is undetermined. The germline V gene has CDR1 GTSNPN and CDR2 SVGIG (reference sequence). Between the trimmed V and J ends, which lost 0 bases and 7 bases, there was a span of 16 bases. This CDR3 has 16 residues. CDR3 sequence (DNA): TGTGCCTGGAGTGTACTAGGTGGGCAAGGGAATTCACCCCTCCACTTT. Translation gives CAWSVLGGQGNSPLHF.

The chain recombines TRBV4-1 with TRBJ2-7; a weak D match, TRBD2 (5 bases). V lost 2 bases, J lost 6 bases, and 11 bases lay in between. Germline V gene lookup returns CDR1 MGHRA and CDR2 YSYEKL. This CDR3 has 13 residues. The CDR3 nucleotides read TGCGCCAGCAGCCAAACGGCGGGTACCGAGCAGTACTTC. The encoded protein is CASSQTAGTEQYF.

V gene TRBV2 combines with J gene TRBJ2-3; D unclear. Germline V gene data show CDR1 as SNHLY and CDR2 as FYNNEI. This CDR3 has 13 amino acids. Trimming cost V 7 bases and J 0 bases, with 8 bases left between them. CDR3 in amino acids: CASMATSTDTQYF. In nucleotides, the CDR3 is TGTGCCAGCATGGCGACTAGCACAGATACGCAGTATTTT.

This clone showed up just a few times. The chain uses TRBV9 and TRBJ2-1; TRBD2 is a possible D gene (7 bases). Trimming stripped 0 bases from V and 2 bases from J, with 12 bases between. Looked up from germline, CDR1 is SGDLS and CDR2 is YYNGEE. This CDR3 contains 16 residues. CDR3 residues: CASSVVGGHPYNEQFF. CDR3 sequence (DNA): TGTGCCAGCAGCGTAGTCGGGGGGCACCCCTACAATGAGCAGTTCTTC.

The V call is TRBV10-1, the J call TRBJ2-1; 8 nucleotides line up with TRBD1. The V and J ends lost 7 bases and 6 bases, in that order; junction bases with no gene match: 5. Germline V gene sequence: CDR1 WNHNN, CDR2 SYGVQD (reference sequence). This CDR3 is built from 13 residues. The CDR3 region has the DNA TGCGCCAGCACGGGACAGGATAGCAATGAGCAGTTCTTC. As protein: CASTGQDSNEQFF.

J is TRBJ2-7 and V is TRBV5-4; weak D call: TRBD2 (5 bases). Per germline, CDR1 SGHNT and CDR2 YYREEE (reference sequence). This CDR3 is built from 15 residues. Trimming pared 5 bases from V and 0 bases from J, leaving 15 bases between. The CDR3 region has the DNA TGTGCCAGCAGTACCGGTGGTAGCGACTCCTACGAGCAGTACTTC. It encodes CASSTGGSDSYEQYF.

This chain joins TRBV11-2 and TRBJ2-7, with D possibly TRBD1 on 6 matching bases. In germline, CDR1 is SGHAT, CDR2 FQNNGV. V lost 5 bases, J lost 2 bases, and 10 bases lay in between. The CDR3 runs 13 residues. CDR3 loop: CASSPRQAYEQYF. CDR3 coding DNA: TGTGCCAGCAGCCCCCGACAGGCCTACGAGCAGTACTTC.

The rearrangement joins TRBV9 to TRBJ2-7; 13 bases are a match to TRBD2. The junction had 3 bases not matched to a gene; V was cut back by 4 bases and J by 2 bases. Looked up from germline, CDR1 is SGDLS and CDR2 is YYNGEE. The CDR3 consists of 15 residues. CDR3 DNA sequence: TGTGCCAGCAGCCTAACTAGCGGGGGGGCCTACGAGCAGTACTTC. It specifies CASSLTSGGAYEQYF.

The chain carries TRBV18 and TRBJ2-4, with D possibly being TRBD1 (6 bases). Germline V gene lookup returns CDR1 KGHSH and CDR2 LQKENI. This CDR3 has 15 amino acids. V gave up 4 bases and J gave up 2 bases, with 12 bases separating them. CDR3 sequence: CASSLPDRPKNIQYF. The CDR3 DNA sequence: TGTGCCAGCTCACTACCGGACAGACCCAAAAACATTCAGTACTTC. Full variable domain (remainder filled in from reference TRBV18 and TRBJ2-4): NAGVMQNPRHLVRRRGQEARLRCSPMKGHSHVYWYRQLPEEGLKFMVYLQKENIIDESGMPKERFSAEFPKEGPSILRIQQVVRGDSAAYFCASSLPDRPKNIQYFGAGTRLSVL.

The chain has TRBV5-1 and TRBJ2-1; 13 bases map to TRBD2. J lost 6 bases, V lost 4 bases, and 13 bases had no gene match. CDR3 length: 18 residues. CDR1 SGHRS and CDR2 YFSETQ come from the germline V gene. This CDR3 is CASSVTSGRARPANEQFF. The CDR3, as DNA: TGCGCCAGCAGCGTAACTAGCGGGAGGGCCCGACCTGCCAATGAGCAGTTCTTC.

The V and J genes are TRBV2 and TRBJ1-2, with TRBD1 matching 8 bases. Unmatched junction bases numbered 13, after V lost 2 bases and J lost 5 bases. The CDR3 consists of 17 residues. The germline V gene has CDR1 SNHLY and CDR2 FYNNEI. Here the CDR3 reads CASSEWGAQGARYGYTF. DNA for the CDR3: TGTGCCAGCAGTGAATGGGGGGCCCAGGGGGCTCGGTATGGCTACACCTTC. Looking up the rest from reference TRBV2 and TRBJ1-2 gives the full variable domain: EPEVTQTPSHQVTQMGQEVILRCVPISNHLYFYWYRQILGQKVEFLVSFYNNEISEKSEIFDDQFSVERPDGSNFTLKIRSTKLEDSAMYFCASSEWGAQGARYGYTFGSGTRLTVV.

This clone was found once. The V and J genes are TRBV7-2 and TRBJ2-7; possibly TRBD2 for D (6 bases). The CDR3 runs to 14 residues. Germline loops: CDR1 SGHTA, CDR2 FQGNSA. V lost 1 base to trimming and J lost 0 bases, with 7 bases between them. The CDR3 loop is CASSLGLVSYEQYF. In DNA form, the CDR3 reads TGTGCCAGCAGCTTAGGACTAGTCTCCTACGAGCAGTACTTC. Using reference TRBV7-2 and TRBJ2-7 for the parts outside the CDR3, the full variable domain is GAGVSQSPSNKVTEKGKDVELRCDPISGHTALYWYRQSLGQGLEFLIYFQGNSAPDKSGLPSDRFSAERTGGSVSTLTIQRTQQEDSAVYLCASSLGLVSYEQYFGPGTRLTVT.

This chain uses TRBV19 with TRBJ1-6; 8 nucleotides agree with TRBD1. The germline gives CDR1 LNHDA, CDR2 SQIVND (reference sequence). V lost 10 bases to trimming and J lost 3 bases; unmatched junction nucleotides: 11. This CDR3 region has 16 residues. CDR3 coding DNA: TGTGCCACCCAACTAGGGACAGGCGTCTATAATTCACCCCTCCACTTT. This translates into CATQLGTGVYNSPLHF.

The rearrangement uses TRBV10-2 and TRBJ2-2, with TRBD1 matching 11 bases. CDR1 WSHSY and CDR2 SAAADI come from the germline V gene. V lost 10 bases and J lost 6; bases outside the gene matches: 7. This CDR3 comprises 14 residues. The chain's CDR3 is CATPGQGGPGELFF. The CDR3 DNA is TGCGCCACCCCGGGACAGGGGGGCCCCGGGGAGCTGTTTTTT.

This sequence joins TRBV6-5 and TRBJ2-7; 7 bases agree with TRBD1. V trimming: 5 bases; J trimming: 6 bases; junction bases outside the gene matches: 1. CDR1 is MNHEY and CDR2 is SVGAGI in the germline V gene. This CDR3 is built from 11 residues. The CDR3 nucleotides read TGTGCCAGCAGTAGACAGGGCGAGCAGTACTTC. Residues: CASSRQGEQYF.

Concerning this clone itself: Other DNA sequences in this specimen translate into the identical CDR3. The chain links TRBV6-5 to TRBJ1-5; D not certain. The V gene's germline CDR1 is MNHEY and CDR2 SVGAGI. The germline V and J ends were trimmed by 5 bases and 3 bases, with 5 bases remaining between them. The CDR3 is 12 residues long. The CDR3 sequence is CASSPSNQPQHF. The CDR3 DNA reads as TGTGCCAGCAGTCCCTCCAATCAGCCCCAGCATTTT.